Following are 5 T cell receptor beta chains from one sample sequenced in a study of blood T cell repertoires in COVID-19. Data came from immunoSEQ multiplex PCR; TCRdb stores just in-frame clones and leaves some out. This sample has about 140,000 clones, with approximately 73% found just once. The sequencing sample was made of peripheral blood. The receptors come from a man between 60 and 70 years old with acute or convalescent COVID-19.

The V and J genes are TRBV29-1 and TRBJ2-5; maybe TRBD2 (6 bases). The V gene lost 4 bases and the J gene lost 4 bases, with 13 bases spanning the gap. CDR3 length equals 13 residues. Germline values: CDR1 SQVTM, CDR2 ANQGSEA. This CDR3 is CSVVGGVVETQYF. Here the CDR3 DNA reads TGCAGCGTTGTAGGAGGGGTTGTAGAGACCCAGTACTTC.

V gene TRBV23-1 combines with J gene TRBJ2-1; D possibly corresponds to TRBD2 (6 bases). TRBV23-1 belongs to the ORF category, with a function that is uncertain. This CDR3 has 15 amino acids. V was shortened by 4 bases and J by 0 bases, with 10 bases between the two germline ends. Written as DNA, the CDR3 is TGCGCCAGCAGTCGATTAGCGGACTCCTACAATGAGCAGTTCTTC. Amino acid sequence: CASSRLADSYNEQFF.

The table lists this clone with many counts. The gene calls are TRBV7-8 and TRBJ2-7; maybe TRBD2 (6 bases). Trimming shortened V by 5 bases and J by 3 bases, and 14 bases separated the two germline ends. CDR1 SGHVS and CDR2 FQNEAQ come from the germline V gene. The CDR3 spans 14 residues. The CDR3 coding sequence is TGTGCCAGCAGCACGGGACTTCCATACTACGAGCAGTACTTC. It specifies CASSTGLPYYEQYF.

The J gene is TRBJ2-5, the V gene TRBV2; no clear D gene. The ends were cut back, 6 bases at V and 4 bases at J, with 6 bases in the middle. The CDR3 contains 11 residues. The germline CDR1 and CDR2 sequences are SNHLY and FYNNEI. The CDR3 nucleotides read TGTGCCAGCAGCCTTCGAGAGACCCAGTACTTC. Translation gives CASSLRETQYF.

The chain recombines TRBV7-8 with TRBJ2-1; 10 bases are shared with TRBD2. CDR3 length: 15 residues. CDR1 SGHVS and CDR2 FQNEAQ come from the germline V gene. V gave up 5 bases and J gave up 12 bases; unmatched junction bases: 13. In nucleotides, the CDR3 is TGTGCCAGCAGCCAGCGGGAGGGTCTTATGGGCGGGCAGTTCTTC. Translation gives CASSQREGLMGGQFF.